This TCR beta chain is drawn from a study of control samples from healthy donors and cancer patients. This CDR3 has 13 amino acids. Trimming left V 10 bases short and J 4 bases short, with 16 bases between. Germline-derived CDR1 and CDR2 are MNHEY and SVGAGI. The repertoire was sequenced with immunoSEQ multiplex PCR; TCRdb's copy has only in-frame clones and lacks some. In the table there are about 110,000 clones, approximately 80% of which are singletons. The receptor comes from a man between 18 and 29 years old in good health. The sample comprised blood. This chain joins TRBV6-5 and TRBJ1-2, with D tentatively TRBD1 (5 bases). CDR3 sequence reads: CATQGVTVYGYTF. The CDR3 nucleotides are TGTGCCACCCAAGGGGTAACAGTCTATGGCTACACCTTC.